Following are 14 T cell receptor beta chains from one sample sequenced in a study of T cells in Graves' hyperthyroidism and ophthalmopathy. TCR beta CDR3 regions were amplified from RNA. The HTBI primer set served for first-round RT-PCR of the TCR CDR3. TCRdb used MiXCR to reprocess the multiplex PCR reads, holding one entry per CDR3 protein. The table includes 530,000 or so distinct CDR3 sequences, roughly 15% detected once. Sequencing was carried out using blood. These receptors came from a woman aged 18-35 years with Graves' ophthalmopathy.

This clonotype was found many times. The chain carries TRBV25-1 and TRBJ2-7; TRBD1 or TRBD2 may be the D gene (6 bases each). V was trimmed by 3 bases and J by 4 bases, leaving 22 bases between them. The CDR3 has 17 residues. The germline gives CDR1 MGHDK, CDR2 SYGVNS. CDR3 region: CASSDVSGAGHNYEQYF. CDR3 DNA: TGTGCCAGCAGTGATGTCAGCGGCGCGGGACATAATTACGAGCAGTACTTC.

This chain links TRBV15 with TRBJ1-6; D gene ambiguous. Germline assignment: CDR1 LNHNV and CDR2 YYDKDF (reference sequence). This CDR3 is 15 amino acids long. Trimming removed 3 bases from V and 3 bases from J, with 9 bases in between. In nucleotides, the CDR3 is TGTGCCACCAGCAGTGAGCGGGGCTATAATTCACCCCTCCACTTT. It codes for CATSSERGYNSPLHF.

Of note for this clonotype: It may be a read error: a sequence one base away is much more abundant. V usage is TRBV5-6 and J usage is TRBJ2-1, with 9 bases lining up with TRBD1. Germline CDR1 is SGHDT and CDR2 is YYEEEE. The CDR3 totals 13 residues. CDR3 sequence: CAGRLTGGNEQFF. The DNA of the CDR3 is TGTGCCGGCAGGCTGACAGGGGGCAATGAGCAGTTCTTC.

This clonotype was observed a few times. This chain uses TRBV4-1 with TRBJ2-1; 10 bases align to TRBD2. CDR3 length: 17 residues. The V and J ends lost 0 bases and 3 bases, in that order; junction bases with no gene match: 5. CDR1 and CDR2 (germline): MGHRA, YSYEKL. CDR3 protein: CASSQDGGLANYNEQFF. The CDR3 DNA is TGCGCCAGCAGCCAAGATGGGGGACTAGCGAACTACAATGAGCAGTTCTTC.

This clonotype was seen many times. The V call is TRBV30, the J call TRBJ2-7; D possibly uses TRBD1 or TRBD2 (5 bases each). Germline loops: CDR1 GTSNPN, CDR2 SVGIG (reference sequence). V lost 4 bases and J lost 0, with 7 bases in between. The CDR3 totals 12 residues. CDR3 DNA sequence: TGTGCCTGGACAGGGAGCTCCTACGAGCAGTACTTC. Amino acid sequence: CAWTGSSYEQYF.

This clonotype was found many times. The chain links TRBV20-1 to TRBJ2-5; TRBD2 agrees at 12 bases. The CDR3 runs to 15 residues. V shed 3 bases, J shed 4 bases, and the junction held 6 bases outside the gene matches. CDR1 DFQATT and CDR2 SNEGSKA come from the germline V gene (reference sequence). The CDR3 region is CSASLTSGSVETQYF. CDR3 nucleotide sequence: TGCAGTGCTAGCTTGACTAGCGGGAGCGTAGAGACCCAGTACTTC.

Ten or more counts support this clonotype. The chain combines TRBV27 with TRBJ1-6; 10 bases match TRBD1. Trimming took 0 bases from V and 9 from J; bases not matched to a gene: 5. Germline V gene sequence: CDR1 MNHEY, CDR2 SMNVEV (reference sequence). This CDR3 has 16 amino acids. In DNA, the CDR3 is TGTGCCAGCAGTTTATCCCCTCGACAGGGGGCTTCACCCCTCCACTTT. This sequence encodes CASSLSPRQGASPLHF.

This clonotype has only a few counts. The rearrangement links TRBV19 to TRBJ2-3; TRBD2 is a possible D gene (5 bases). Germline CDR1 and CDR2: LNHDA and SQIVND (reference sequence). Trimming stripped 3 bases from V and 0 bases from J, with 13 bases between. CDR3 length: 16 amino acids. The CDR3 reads CASSIPSGTSTDTQYF. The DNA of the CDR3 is TGTGCCAGTAGTATTCCAAGCGGAACTAGCACAGATACGCAGTATTTT.

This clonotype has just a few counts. For the CDR3, the DNA is TGTGCCAGCAGCGCTCTAGCGGGAGAATCAGATACGCAGTATTTT. Translated, it gives CASSALAGESDTQYF. The chain combines TRBV9 with TRBJ2-3; 10 bases map to TRBD2. CDR3 size: 15 residues. CDR1 is SGDLS, CDR2 YYNGEE, per germline. J lost 4 bases, V lost 3 bases, and 5 bases had no gene match.

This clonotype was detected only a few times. CDR3 sequence (DNA): TGTGCCAGCAGTTTATCTGGGTACGGGGAGCTGTTTTTT. Its protein is CASSLSGYGELFF. The J gene is TRBJ2-2, the V gene TRBV27; D is unclear. This CDR3 region has 13 residues. Germline values: CDR1 MNHEY, CDR2 SMNVEV (reference sequence). V was clipped by 0 bases and J by 7 bases, with 6 bases between them.

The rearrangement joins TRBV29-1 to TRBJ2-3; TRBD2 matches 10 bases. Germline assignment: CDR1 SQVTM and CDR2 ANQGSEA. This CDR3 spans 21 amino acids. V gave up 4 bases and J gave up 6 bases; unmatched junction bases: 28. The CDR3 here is CSVAGQETTSSGSAHWDTQYF. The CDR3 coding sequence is TGCAGCGTTGCGGGACAGGAAACGACTTCTAGCGGGAGTGCCCATTGGGATACGCAGTATTTT.

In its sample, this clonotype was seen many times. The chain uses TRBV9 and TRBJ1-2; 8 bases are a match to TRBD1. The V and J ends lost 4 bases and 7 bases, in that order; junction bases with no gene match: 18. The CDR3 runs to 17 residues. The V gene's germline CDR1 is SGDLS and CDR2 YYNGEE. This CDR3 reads CASSTRTGRVGSVGYTF. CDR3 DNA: TGTGCCAGCAGCACCCGGACAGGGCGCGTCGGGTCGGTTGGCTACACCTTC.

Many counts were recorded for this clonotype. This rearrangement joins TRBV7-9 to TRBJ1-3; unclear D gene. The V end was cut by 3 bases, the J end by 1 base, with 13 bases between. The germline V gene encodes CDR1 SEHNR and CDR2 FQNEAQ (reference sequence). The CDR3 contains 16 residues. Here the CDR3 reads CASSLGGSISGNTIYF. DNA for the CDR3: TGTGCCAGCAGCTTGGGTGGGAGCATATCTGGAAACACCATATATTTT.

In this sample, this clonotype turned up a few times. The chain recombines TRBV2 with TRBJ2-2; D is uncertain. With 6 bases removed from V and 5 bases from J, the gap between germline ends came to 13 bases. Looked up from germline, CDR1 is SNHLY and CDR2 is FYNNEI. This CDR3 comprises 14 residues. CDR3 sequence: CASRQDATTGELFF. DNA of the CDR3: TGTGCCAGCAGGCAGGACGCGACTACCGGGGAGCTGTTTTTT.